These T cell receptor beta chains were read from a single sample in a study of technical replicates of blood from four donors. Using immunoSEQ multiplex PCR, the repertoire was profiled, and TCRdb retains in-frame clones only, with some absent. The sample carries about 100,000 clones, approximately 94% recorded once. Specimen: T cells isolated from PBMCs. These receptors were obtained from a human donor in good health. Both conserved end residues are part of each CDR3. The D gene is left open where the match is weak. A row's size may be missing; if present it is once, few, many or a size class.

>.|.|TRBV7-9
CASSFYTGELFF
>.|TRBD2|TRBV5-1
CASSPALAGGSDNEQFF
>.|.|TRBV12-5
CASGLVAKNTEAFF
>.|.|TRBV7-9
CASSSVLANTEAFF
>.|.|TRBV2
CASSPGVPLYGYTF
>.|TRBD2|TRBV30
CAWSSGLAGGQETQYF
>.|.|TRBV7-6
CASSTEGWLGANVLTF
>.|.|TRBV5-4
CASSLSVGVGTEAFF
>.|TRBD1|TRBV11-2
CASSLDHEGAGEAFF
>.|TRBD2|TRBV9
CASSVQLAGGWETQYF
>.|TRBD1|TRBV7-6
CASSSITGQGPTGELFF
>.|TRBD1|TRBV4-1
CASSHRVGRDRVETQYF
>.|.|TRBV27
CASSLLTDSSFSGYTF
>.|TRBD2|TRBV15
CATSRPREGYEQYF
>.|.|TRBV16
CASSQSLEGQLNTEAFF
>.|TRBD2|TRBV19
CASSSRWTSGGYNEQFF
>.|TRBD2|TRBV4-1
CASSPRPSGTKDTQYF
>.|.|TRBV10-3
CAISEGRVGATDTQYF
>.|.|TRBV21-1
CASSNGASGNTIYF
>.|.|TRBV2
CASRQDYANTGELFF
>.|.|TRBV18
CASSSSEGNQPQHF
>.|.|TRBV19
CASRRETTDTQYF
>.|TRBD1|TRBV25-1
CASSGGGRPYEQYF
>.|.|TRBV12-5
CASGLSGSYEQYF
>once|.|TRBV28
CASITPGKTEAFF
>.|.|TRBV6-5
CASSWSTGELFF
>.|.|TRBV11-3
CASSLYRGVRETQYF
>.|.|TRBV4-1
CASSQQGWRSGNTIYF
>.|TRBD1|TRBV6-1
CASSVQGAGETQYF
>.|.|TRBV2
CASSLYNSPLHF
>.|.|TRBV30
CAWNPGLGQPQHF
>.|TRBD2|TRBV18
CASSPGTAGQETQYF
>.|.|TRBV2
CASSDGSETYEQYF
>.|TRBD2|TRBV5-1
CASSLGLAGGTTYEQYF
>.|.|TRBV18
CASSPRASRYNEQFF
>.|TRBD2|TRBV29-1
CSVEGSGALNTQYF
>.|.|TRBV29-1
CSVLPQGVAKNIQYF